This is a list of T cell receptor beta chains from one sample in a study of OX40 agonist ivuxolimab in advanced cancers. Using immunoSEQ multiplex PCR, the repertoire was profiled, and TCRdb retains in-frame clones only, with some absent. The table shows about 59,000 clones, with under 90% occurring only once. The sample was CD4+ or CD8+ T cells sorted from blood, taken in a trial of the OX40 agonist ivuxolimab. The source is an adult with an advanced solid tumor such as melanoma, head and neck, liver or kidney cancer. Both conserved end residues are part of each CDR3. Fields, in order: V gene, clone size, CDR3 protein. Clone size is shown for a subset of rows, as once, few, many or a class of expanded clone.

TRBV19 NA CASSIQATNEKLFF
TRBV7-9 NA CASSLAGGEPQHF
TRBV27 NA CASTEAGQETQYF
TRBV5-1 NA CASSLQLRLDNEKLFF
TRBV6-6 NA CASSYSLAGAQETQYF
TRBV4-1 few CASSSTDGNTIYF
TRBV10-2 NA CASSESHRADTQYF
TRBV7-8 few CASSIKGNSPLHF
TRBV28 NA CASITPMNTEAFF
TRBV19 NA CASSHGRFQETQYF